The 21 T cell receptor beta chains below were found in one sample sequenced in a study of CD8 T cells in Susac syndrome. Random hexamers were used to reverse transcribe an amount of about 0.5 to 1 ug RNA. TCRdb analysed the immunoSEQ multiplex PCR reads with MiXCR anew, one entry per CDR3 protein. The sample yields approximately 140,000 distinct CDR3 sequences, approximately 95% seen once. The sequencing input was CD8+ T cells from PBMCs. These receptors were collected from a human donor in good health.

The chain links TRBV9 to TRBJ2-5, with D unclear. Germline V gene sequence: CDR1 SGDLS, CDR2 YYNGEE. The CDR3 loop spans 15 amino acids. With 1 base removed from V and 3 bases from J, the gap between germline ends came to 13 bases. CDR3 coding DNA: TGTGCCAGCAGCGTATGGAGCGACGTGGAAGAGACCCAGTACTTC. This sequence encodes CASSVWSDVEETQYF. The full variable domain, completed using reference TRBV9 and TRBJ2-5, is DSGVTQTPKHLITATGQRVTLRCSPRSGDLSVYWYQQSLDQGLQFLIQYYNGEERAKGNILERFSAQQFPDLHSELNLSSLELGDSALYFCASSVWSDVEETQYFGPGTRLLVL.

This chain connects TRBV6-5 to TRBJ1-1; D possibly corresponds to TRBD1 (5 bases). The V gene's germline CDR1 is MNHEY and CDR2 SVGAGI. V was cut by 1 base and J by 4 bases, with 7 bases left in between. CDR3 length equals 13 residues. The CDR3, as DNA: TGTGCCAGCAGTTACTATGGGGGCACTGAAGCTTTCTTT. It yields the protein CASSYYGGTEAFF.

This CDR3 is CASSLGRNQPQHF. The DNA for the CDR3 is TGTGCCAGCAGCTTAGGTAGAAATCAGCCCCAGCATTTT. The V and J genes are TRBV7-9 and TRBJ1-5; no clear D gene. V was pared by 1 base and J by 4 bases, with 5 bases between. Germline assignment: CDR1 SEHNR and CDR2 FQNEAQ (reference sequence). This CDR3 contains 13 residues.

The gene calls are TRBV13 and TRBJ2-1; tentative D call: TRBD2 (5 bases). In germline, CDR1 is PRHDT, CDR2 FYEKMQ (reference sequence). This CDR3 region has 15 residues. Trimming took off 0 bases at V and 5 bases at J, with 11 bases between the two ends. CDR3 nucleotides: TGTGCCAGCAGCTTAGGTGGGAGCCCTCACAATGAGCAGTTCTTC. Translating gives CASSLGGSPHNEQFF.

The rearrangement joins TRBV3-1 to TRBJ2-1; D is unresolved. Per germline, CDR1 LGHDT and CDR2 YNNKEL (reference sequence). Between the trimmed V and J ends, which lost 2 bases and 5 bases, there was a span of 22 bases. The CDR3 has 18 residues. CDR3 region: CASSQFAGNSLPDNEQFF. CDR3 bases: TGTGCCAGCAGCCAATTTGCCGGAAACTCCTTACCTGACAATGAGCAGTTCTTC.

The V gene is TRBV20-1, the J gene TRBJ2-7; TRBD2 aligns across 7 bases. The V segment lost 6 bases and the J segment 2 bases; nucleotides outside the gene matches: 7. Germline V gives CDR1 DFQATT, CDR2 SNEGSKA (reference sequence). This CDR3 has 13 residues. The CDR3 spells CSAEAGLTYEQYF. The CDR3 region has the DNA TGCAGTGCCGAAGCGGGACTAACCTACGAGCAGTACTTC.

The chain joins TRBV28 to TRBJ1-1; D uncertain. The CDR3 length is 12 residues. Trimming cost V 1 base and J 10 bases, with 10 bases left between them. The germline CDR1 and CDR2 sequences are MDHEN and SYDVKM. The chain's CDR3 is CASSLLRGSAFF. As DNA, the CDR3 is TGTGCCAGCAGTTTATTACGGGGTTCAGCTTTCTTT.

CDR3 loop: CASGDYVRFF. The CDR3 DNA reads TGTGCCAGCGGCGACTACGTCCGGTTCTTC. The V call is TRBV2, the J call TRBJ2-1; tentative D call: TRBD2 (5 bases). Germline V CDR1 and CDR2: SNHLY, FYNNEI. V gave up 8 bases and J gave up 15 bases, with 14 bases separating them. CDR3 size: 10 residues.

V is TRBV24-1 and J is TRBJ1-1, with a weak D call TRBD1 (5 bases). The CDR3 sequence is 12 residues long. Trimming shortened V by 4 bases and J by 8 bases, and 10 bases separated the two germline ends. Germline CDR1 reads KGHDR; CDR2 reads SFDVKD. In DNA form, the CDR3 reads TGTGCCACCAGTGACGACCGGGACGAAGCTTTCTTT. Protein sequence: CATSDDRDEAFF.

This sequence joins TRBV20-1 and TRBJ2-6, with D maybe TRBD1 (5 bases). CDR3 length equals 14 residues. Trimming took off 5 bases at V and 1 base at J, with 9 bases between the two ends. From germline, CDR1 is DFQATT and CDR2 SNEGSKA (reference sequence). The CDR3 loop reads CSAYRLSGANVLTF. The CDR3 region has the DNA TGCAGTGCTTACAGGCTTTCTGGGGCCAACGTCCTGACTTTC.

The rearrangement joins TRBV7-6 to TRBJ2-3; D is ambiguous. The germline CDR1 and CDR2 sequences are SGHVS and FNYEAQ. The CDR3 extends over 13 amino acids. Deletions cut 6 bases from V and 1 base from J, with 8 bases between. The chain's CDR3 is CASSSTGTDTQYF. DNA for the CDR3: TGTGCCAGCAGTTCGACGGGCACAGATACGCAGTATTTT.

The gene calls are TRBV29-1 and TRBJ2-3; 7 nucleotides agree with TRBD2. The length of the CDR3 is 13 residues. V shed 6 bases, J shed 0 bases, and the junction held 3 bases outside the gene matches. Germline V CDR1 and CDR2: SQVTM, ANQGSEA. CDR3 in amino acids: CSVPGRSTDTQYF. DNA of the CDR3: TGCAGCGTCCCCGGGAGGAGCACAGATACGCAGTATTTT.

This chain joins TRBV7-8 and TRBJ1-3; no reliable D call. The V end lost 2 bases, the J end lost 0 bases, and 5 bases lay between the germline ends. Germline V gives CDR1 SGHVS, CDR2 FQNEAQ. CDR3 size: 14 residues. The CDR3 here is CASSLLSSGNTIYF. In DNA, the CDR3 is TGTGCCAGCAGCTTACTCAGCTCTGGAAACACCATATATTTT. Together with reference TRBV7-8 and TRBJ1-3, the CDR3 gives the full variable domain: GAGVSQSPRYKVAKRGQDVALRCDPISGHVSLFWYQQALGQGPEFLTYFQNEAQLDKSGLPSDRFFAERPEGSVSTLKIQRTQQEDSAVYLCASSLLSSGNTIYFGEGSWLTVV.

The chain's CDR3 is CASSRGGDIGETQYF. The CDR3 DNA sequence: TGTGCCAGCAGCCGGGGCGGGGACATCGGAGAGACCCAGTACTTC. The rearrangement uses TRBV2 and TRBJ2-5; the D gene could be TRBD1 or TRBD2 (6 bases each). V gave up 6 bases and J gave up 4 bases, with 18 bases separating them. Looked up from germline, CDR1 is SNHLY and CDR2 is FYNNEI. The CDR3 has 15 residues.

The chain links TRBV7-9 to TRBJ2-7, with D perhaps matching TRBD1 or TRBD2 (6 bases each). CDR3 size: 16 residues. V was cut by 4 bases and J by 2 bases, with 18 bases left in between. From germline, CDR1 is SEHNR and CDR2 FQNEAQ (reference sequence). This CDR3 reads CASSSTRDIGPYEQYF. The CDR3 DNA reads as TGTGCCAGCAGCTCAACGCGGGACATCGGTCCCTACGAGCAGTACTTC.

The chain links TRBV27 to TRBJ2-7; perhaps TRBD2 as D (5 bases). The V end lost 7 bases, the J end lost 6 bases, and 7 bases lay between the germline ends. CDR1 and CDR2 (germline): MNHEY, SMNVEV (reference sequence). The CDR3 extends over 10 amino acids. CDR3 loop: CASTRGEQYF. CDR3 nucleotides: TGTGCCAGCACCCGGGGCGAGCAGTACTTC.

The chain carries TRBV27 and TRBJ2-7, with D unresolved. CDR1 and CDR2 from the germline V gene are MNHEY and SMNVEV (reference sequence). The CDR3 runs 13 residues. Deletions cut 2 bases from V and 2 bases from J, with 7 bases between. The CDR3 sequence: CASSLVAAYEQYF. The CDR3 region has the DNA TGTGCCAGCAGTTTAGTCGCAGCCTACGAGCAGTACTTC.

This clonotype was seen a handful of times. This chain links TRBV9 with TRBJ2-7; possible D gene TRBD2, 6 bases. Germline V gene sequence: CDR1 SGDLS, CDR2 YYNGEE. This CDR3 is built from 10 residues. With 6 bases removed from V and 7 bases from J, the gap between germline ends came to 8 bases. The DNA of the CDR3 is TGTGCCAGCACTGGAGGGGAGCAGTACTTC. Its translation: CASTGGEQYF.

The rearrangement links TRBV6-5 to TRBJ2-3; D gene unclear. The CDR3 runs 14 residues. The germline V and J ends were trimmed by 2 bases and 2 bases, with 8 bases remaining between them. Germline CDR1 is MNHEY and CDR2 is SVGAGI. In DNA, the CDR3 is TGTGCCAGCAGTTACGGTGGCCTCACAGATACGCAGTATTTT. This encodes CASSYGGLTDTQYF.

This clonotype was detected only once. This rearrangement joins TRBV29-1 to TRBJ2-1, with 8 bases identical to TRBD2. V lost 8 bases, J lost 3 bases, and 6 bases stayed unmatched. The CDR3 sequence is 13 residues long. Germline V gene sequence: CDR1 SQVTM, CDR2 ANQGSEA. For the CDR3, the DNA is TGCAGCTTCTGGACTAGCATCTACAATGAGCAGTTCTTC. It specifies CSFWTSIYNEQFF.

This clonotype was recorded only once. The V call is TRBV27, the J call TRBJ1-2; TRBD1 agrees at 7 bases. CDR1 and CDR2 from the germline V gene are MNHEY and SMNVEV (reference sequence). This CDR3 is built from 13 residues. The V gene end was trimmed by 8 bases and the J gene end by 4 bases; junction bases not matched to a gene: 7. The CDR3 DNA follows: TGTGCCAGCGGAATAACAGGGGCCTATGGCTACACCTTC. As protein: CASGITGAYGYTF.